The present T cell receptor (beta chain) was sequenced within a study of T cells in Graves' hyperthyroidism and ophthalmopathy. Overall study results and limits: Most expanded thyroid clonotypes above 0.001 recurred in blood.

Patients aged 18 to 65 had newly diagnosed hyperthyroidism that had lasted under 2 months. Germline V gene data show CDR1 as DFQATT and CDR2 as SNEGSKA (reference sequence). V shed 1 base, J shed 4 bases, and the junction held 4 bases outside the gene matches. The CDR3 is made up of 13 amino acids. About this clonotype: No antigen is known for it.

TCR beta CDR3 regions were amplified from RNA transcripts. Initially, a first-round RT-PCR of the TCR CDR3 employed the HTBI primer set. Each CDR3 protein gets one entry after TCRdb re-called the multiplex PCR reads with MiXCR. This repertoire shows hundreds of thousands of distinct CDR3 sequences, around 39% found once; its top ten account for 8.9%. The V and J genes are TRBV20-1 and TRBJ2-7, with 7 bases lining up with TRBD1. Sequencing input: blood. The TCR originated in a man younger than 35 with Graves' hyperthyroidism. CDR3 coding DNA: TGCAGTGCTAGAGGGGGGACAGTTTACGAGCAGTACTTC. This encodes CSARGGTVYEQYF.